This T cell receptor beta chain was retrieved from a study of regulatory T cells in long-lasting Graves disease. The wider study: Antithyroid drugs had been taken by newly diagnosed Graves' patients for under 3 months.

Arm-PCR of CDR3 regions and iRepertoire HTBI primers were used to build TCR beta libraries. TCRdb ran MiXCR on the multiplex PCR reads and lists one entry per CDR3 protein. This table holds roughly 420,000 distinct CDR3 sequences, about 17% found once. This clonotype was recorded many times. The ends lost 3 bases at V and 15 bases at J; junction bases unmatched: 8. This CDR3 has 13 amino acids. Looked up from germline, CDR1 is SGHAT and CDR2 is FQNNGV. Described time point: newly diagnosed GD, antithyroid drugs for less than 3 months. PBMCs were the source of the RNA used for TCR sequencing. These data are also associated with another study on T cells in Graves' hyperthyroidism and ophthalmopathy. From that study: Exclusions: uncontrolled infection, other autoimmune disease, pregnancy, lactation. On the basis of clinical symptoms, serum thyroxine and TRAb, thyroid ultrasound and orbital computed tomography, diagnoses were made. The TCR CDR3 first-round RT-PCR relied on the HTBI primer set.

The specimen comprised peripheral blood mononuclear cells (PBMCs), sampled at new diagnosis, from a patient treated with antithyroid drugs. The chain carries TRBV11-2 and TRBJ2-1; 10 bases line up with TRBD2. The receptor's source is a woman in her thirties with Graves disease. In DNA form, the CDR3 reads TGTGCCAGCAGCTTGAGGAGCGGGAGGGCTCCGTTCTTC. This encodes CASSLRSGRAPFF.